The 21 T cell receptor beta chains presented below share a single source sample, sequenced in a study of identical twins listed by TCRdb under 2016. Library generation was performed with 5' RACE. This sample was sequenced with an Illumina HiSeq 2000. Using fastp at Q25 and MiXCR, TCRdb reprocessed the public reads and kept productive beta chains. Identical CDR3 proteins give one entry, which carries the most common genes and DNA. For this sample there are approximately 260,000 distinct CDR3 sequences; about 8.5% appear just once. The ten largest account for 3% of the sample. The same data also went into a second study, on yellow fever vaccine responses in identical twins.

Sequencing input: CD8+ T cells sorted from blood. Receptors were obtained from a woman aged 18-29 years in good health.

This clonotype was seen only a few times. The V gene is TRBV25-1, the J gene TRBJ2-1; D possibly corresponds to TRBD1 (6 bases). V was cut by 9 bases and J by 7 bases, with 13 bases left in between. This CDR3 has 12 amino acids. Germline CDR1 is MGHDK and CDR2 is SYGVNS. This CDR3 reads CASTPRGNEQFF. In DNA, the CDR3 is TGTGCCAGTACTCCAAGGGGGAATGAGCAGTTCTTC.

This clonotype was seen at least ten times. CDR3 nucleotide sequence: TGTGCCAGCATTCCGGGACAGAGGACCGGGGAGCTGTTTTTT. Translating it yields CASIPGQRTGELFF. The rearrangement links TRBV12-3 or TRBV12-4 to TRBJ2-2, with 7 positions matching TRBD1. The V and J ends lost 7 bases and 5 bases, in that order; junction bases with no gene match: 7. The CDR3 has 14 residues.

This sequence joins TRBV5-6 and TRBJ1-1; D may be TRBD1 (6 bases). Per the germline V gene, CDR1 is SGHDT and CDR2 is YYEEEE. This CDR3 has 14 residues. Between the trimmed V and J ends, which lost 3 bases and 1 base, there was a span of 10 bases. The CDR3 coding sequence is TGTGCCAGCAGCTACCGACAGGAGAACACTGAAGCTTTCTTT. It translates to CASSYRQENTEAFF.

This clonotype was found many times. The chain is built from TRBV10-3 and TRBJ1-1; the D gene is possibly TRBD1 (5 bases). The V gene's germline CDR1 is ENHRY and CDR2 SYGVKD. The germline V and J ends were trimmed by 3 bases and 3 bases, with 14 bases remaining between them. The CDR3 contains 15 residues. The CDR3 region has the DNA TGTGCCATCAGTGACCACAGGCCCCGGGACACTGAAGCTTTCTTT. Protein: CAISDHRPRDTEAFF.

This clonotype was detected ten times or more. The chain's CDR3 is CASSRFRDETATGELFF. The CDR3 nucleotides are TGCGCCAGCAGCCGTTTCCGCGACGAGACAGCGACCGGGGAGCTGTTTTTT. This chain uses TRBV4-3 with TRBJ2-2; D might be TRBD1 (5 bases). Between the trimmed V and J ends, which lost 4 bases and 5 bases, there was a span of 20 bases. CDR3 length: 17 amino acids. The germline gives CDR1 LGHNA, CDR2 YSLEER.

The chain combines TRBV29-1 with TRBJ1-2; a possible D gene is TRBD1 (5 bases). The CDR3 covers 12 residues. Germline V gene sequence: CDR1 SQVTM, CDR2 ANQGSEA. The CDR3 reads CITEAQGYGYTF. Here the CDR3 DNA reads TGCATCACGGAGGCGCAGGGCTATGGCTACACCTTC.

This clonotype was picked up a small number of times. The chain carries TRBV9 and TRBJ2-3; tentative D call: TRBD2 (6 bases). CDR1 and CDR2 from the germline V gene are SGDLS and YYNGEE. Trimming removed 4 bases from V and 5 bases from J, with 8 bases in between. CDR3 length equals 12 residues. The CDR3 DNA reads TGTGCCAGCAGCTACGGGGGAGATACGCAGTATTTT. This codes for CASSYGGDTQYF. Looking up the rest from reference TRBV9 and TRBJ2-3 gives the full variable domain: DSGVTQTPKHLITATGQRVTLRCSPRSGDLSVYWYQQSLDQGLQFLIQYYNGEERAKGNILERFSAQQFPDLHSELNLSSLELGDSALYFCASSYGGDTQYFGPGTRLTVL.

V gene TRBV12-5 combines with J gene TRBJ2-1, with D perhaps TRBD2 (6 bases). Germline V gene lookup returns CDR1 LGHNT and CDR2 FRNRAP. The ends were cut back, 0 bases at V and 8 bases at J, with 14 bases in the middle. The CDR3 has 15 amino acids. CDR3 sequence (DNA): TGTGCTAGTGGTTTGGTTGTGGGGGGTATCGATGAGCAGTTCTTC. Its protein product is CASGLVVGGIDEQFF.

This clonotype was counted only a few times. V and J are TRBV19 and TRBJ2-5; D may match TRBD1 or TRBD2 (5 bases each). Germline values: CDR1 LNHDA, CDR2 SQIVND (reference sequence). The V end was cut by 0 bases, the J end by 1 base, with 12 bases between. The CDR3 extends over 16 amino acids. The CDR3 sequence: CASSIDHGASQETQYF. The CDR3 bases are TGTGCCAGTAGTATAGATCACGGGGCCTCCCAAGAGACCCAGTACTTC.

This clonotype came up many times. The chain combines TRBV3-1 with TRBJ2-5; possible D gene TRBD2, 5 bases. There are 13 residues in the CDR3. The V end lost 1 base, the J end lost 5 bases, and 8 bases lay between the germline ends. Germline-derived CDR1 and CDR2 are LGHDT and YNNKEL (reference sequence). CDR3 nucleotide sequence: TGTGCCAGCAGCCAAGCCTGGACTGAGACCCAGTACTTC. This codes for CASSQAWTETQYF.

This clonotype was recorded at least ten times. CDR3 protein: CASSVNSGSPFF. For the CDR3, the DNA is TGTGCCAGCAGCGTAAATAGCGGGAGCCCGTTCTTC. This chain links TRBV9 with TRBJ2-1; TRBD2 agrees at 9 bases. Germline-derived CDR1 and CDR2 are SGDLS and YYNGEE. The CDR3 totals 12 residues. The V segment lost 1 base and the J segment 15 bases; nucleotides outside the gene matches: 5.

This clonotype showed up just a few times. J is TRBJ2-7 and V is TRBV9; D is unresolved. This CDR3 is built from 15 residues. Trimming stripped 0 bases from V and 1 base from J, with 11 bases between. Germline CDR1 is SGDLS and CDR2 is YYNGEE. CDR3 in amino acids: CASSVEPFSSYEQYF. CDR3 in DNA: TGTGCCAGCAGCGTAGAACCGTTTAGTTCCTACGAGCAGTACTTC.

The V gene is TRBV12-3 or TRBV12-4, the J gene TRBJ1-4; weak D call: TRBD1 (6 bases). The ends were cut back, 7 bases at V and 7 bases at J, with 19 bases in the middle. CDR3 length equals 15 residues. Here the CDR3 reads CASTTLGGAAEKLFF. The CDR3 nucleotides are TGTGCCAGCACCACCTTGGGGGGGGCGGCTGAAAAACTGTTTTTT.

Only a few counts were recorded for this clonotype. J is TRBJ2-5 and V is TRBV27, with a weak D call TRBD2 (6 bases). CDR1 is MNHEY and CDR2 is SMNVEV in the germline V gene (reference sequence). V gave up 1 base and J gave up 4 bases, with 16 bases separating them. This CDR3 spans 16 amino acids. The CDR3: CASSLYGGGWVETQYF. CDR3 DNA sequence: TGTGCCAGCAGTTTATACGGGGGAGGATGGGTAGAGACCCAGTACTTC.

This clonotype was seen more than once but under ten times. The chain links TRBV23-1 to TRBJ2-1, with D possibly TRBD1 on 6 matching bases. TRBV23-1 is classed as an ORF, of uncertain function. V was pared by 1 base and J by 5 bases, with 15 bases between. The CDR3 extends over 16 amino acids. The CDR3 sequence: CASSQFFRTVNNEQFF. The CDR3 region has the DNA TGCGCCAGCAGTCAATTTTTCAGGACAGTCAACAATGAGCAGTTCTTC.

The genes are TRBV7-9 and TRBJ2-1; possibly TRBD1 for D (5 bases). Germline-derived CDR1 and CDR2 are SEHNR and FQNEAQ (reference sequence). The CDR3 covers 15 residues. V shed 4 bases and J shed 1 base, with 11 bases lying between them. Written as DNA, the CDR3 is TGTGCCAGCAGCTCCCAGACAGCGTCCTACAATGAGCAGTTCTTC. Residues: CASSSQTASYNEQFF.

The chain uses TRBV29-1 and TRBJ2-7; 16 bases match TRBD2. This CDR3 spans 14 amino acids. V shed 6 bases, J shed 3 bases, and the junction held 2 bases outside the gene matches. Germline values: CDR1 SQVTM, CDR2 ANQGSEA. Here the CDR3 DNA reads TGCAGCGTGGGGACTAGCGGGAGGGTCTACGAGCAGTACTTC. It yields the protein CSVGTSGRVYEQYF.

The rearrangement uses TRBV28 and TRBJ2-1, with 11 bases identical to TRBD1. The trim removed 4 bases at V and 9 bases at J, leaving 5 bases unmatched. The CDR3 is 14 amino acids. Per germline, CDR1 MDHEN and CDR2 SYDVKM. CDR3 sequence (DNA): TGTGCCAGCAGTTCGGACAGGGGGCGGAGTGAGCAGTTCTTC. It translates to CASSSDRGRSEQFF.

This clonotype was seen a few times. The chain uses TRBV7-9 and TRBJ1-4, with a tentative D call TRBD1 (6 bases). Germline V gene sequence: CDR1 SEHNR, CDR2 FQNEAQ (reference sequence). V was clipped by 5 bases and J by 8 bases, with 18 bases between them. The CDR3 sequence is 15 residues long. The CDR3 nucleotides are TGTGCCAGCAGCACACAGGGTGTTTTACAGGAAAAACTGTTTTTT. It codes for CASSTQGVLQEKLFF.

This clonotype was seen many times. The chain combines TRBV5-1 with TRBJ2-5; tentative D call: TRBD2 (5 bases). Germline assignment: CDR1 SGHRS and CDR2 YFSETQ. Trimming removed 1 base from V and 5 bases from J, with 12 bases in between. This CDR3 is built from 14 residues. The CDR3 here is CASSLFVTGETQYF. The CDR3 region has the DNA TGCGCCAGCAGCTTGTTTGTGACGGGGGAGACCCAGTACTTC.

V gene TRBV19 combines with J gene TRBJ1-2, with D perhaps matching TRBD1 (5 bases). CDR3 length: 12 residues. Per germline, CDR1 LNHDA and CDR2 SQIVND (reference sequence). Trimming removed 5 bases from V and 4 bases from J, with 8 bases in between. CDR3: CASSGTVYGYTF. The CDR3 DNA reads TGTGCCAGTAGTGGGACGGTCTATGGCTACACCTTC.